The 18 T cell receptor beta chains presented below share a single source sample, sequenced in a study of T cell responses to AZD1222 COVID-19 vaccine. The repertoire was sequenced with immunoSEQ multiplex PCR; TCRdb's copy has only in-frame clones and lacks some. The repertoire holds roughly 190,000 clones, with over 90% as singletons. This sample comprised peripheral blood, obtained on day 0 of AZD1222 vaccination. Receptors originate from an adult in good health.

The CDR3 here is CASSEAAGSVRKLFF. In nucleotides, the CDR3 is TGTGCCAGCAGTGAAGCTGCAGGGTCGGTCAGAAAACTGTTTTTT. The gene calls are TRBV6-1 and TRBJ1-4; weak D call: TRBD1 (5 bases). The CDR3 is made up of 15 amino acids. The V gene's germline CDR1 is MNHNS and CDR2 SASEGT. V was pared by 0 bases and J by 10 bases, with 15 bases between.

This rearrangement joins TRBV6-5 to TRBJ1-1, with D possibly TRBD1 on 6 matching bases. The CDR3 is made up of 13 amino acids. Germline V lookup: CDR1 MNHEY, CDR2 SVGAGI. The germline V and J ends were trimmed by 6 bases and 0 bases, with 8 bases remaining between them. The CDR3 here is CASRQGLNTEAFF. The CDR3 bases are TGTGCCAGCAGACAGGGCTTGAACACTGAAGCTTTCTTT.

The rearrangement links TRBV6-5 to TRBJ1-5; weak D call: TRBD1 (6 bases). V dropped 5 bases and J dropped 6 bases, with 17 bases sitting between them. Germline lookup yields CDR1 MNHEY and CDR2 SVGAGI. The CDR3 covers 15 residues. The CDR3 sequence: CASSLQGMNSQPQHF. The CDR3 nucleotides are TGTGCCAGCAGTCTACAGGGAATGAATAGTCAGCCCCAGCATTTT.

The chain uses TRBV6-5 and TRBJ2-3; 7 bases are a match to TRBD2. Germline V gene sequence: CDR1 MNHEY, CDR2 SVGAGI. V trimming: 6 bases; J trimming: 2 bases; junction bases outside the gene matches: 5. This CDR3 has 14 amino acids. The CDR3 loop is CASRHGRLTDTQYF. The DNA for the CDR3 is TGTGCCAGCAGACACGGGAGGCTCACAGATACGCAGTATTTT.

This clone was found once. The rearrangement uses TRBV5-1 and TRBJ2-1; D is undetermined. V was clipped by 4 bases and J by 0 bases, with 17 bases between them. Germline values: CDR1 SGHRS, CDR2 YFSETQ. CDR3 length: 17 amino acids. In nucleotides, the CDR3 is TGCGCCAGCAGCGACATTACACTCTCGGGCTCCTACAATGAGCAGTTCTTC. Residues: CASSDITLSGSYNEQFF.

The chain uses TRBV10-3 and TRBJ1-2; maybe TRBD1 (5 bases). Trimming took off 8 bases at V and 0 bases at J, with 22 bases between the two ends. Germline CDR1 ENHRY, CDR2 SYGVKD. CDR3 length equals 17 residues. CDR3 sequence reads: CAIREWSSVGPNYGYTF. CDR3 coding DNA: TGTGCCATCCGAGAGTGGTCTTCGGTGGGACCTAACTATGGCTACACCTTC.

The CDR3 region is CASTDRTGELFF. CDR3 DNA sequence: TGTGCCAGCACAGACAGAACCGGGGAGCTGTTTTTT. The chain recombines TRBV6-5 with TRBJ2-2; TRBD1 might be the D (5 bases). V lost 7 bases and J lost 5, with 8 bases in between. The CDR3 totals 12 residues. Germline-derived CDR1 and CDR2 are MNHEY and SVGAGI.

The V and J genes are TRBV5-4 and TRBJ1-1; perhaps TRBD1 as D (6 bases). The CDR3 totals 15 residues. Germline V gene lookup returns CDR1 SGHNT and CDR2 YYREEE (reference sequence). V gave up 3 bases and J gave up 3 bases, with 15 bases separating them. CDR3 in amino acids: CASSSAGGADTEAFF. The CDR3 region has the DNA TGTGCCAGCAGCTCGGCTGGGGGGGCGGACACTGAAGCTTTCTTT.

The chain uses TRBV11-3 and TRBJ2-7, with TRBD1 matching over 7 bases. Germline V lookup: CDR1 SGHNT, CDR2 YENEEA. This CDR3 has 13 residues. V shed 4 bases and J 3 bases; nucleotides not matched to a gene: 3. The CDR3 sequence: CASSSRDSYEQYF. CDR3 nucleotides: TGTGCCAGCAGCTCCCGGGACAGCTACGAGCAGTACTTC.

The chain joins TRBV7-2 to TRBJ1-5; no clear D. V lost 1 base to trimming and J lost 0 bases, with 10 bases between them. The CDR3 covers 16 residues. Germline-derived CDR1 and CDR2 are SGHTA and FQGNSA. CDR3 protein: CASSLVNGYSNQPQHF. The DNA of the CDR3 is TGTGCCAGCAGCTTAGTAAACGGGTATAGCAATCAGCCCCAGCATTTT. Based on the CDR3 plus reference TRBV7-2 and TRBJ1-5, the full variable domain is GAGVSQSPSNKVTEKGKDVELRCDPISGHTALYWYRQSLGQGLEFLIYFQGNSAPDKSGLPSDRFSAERTGGSVSTLTIQRTQQEDSAVYLCASSLVNGYSNQPQHFGDGTRLSIL.

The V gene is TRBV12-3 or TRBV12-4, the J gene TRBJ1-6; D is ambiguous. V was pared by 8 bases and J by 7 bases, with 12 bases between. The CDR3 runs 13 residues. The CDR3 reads CASSVVRNSPLHF. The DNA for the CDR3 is TGTGCCAGCTCCGTGGTCAGGAATTCACCCCTCCACTTT.

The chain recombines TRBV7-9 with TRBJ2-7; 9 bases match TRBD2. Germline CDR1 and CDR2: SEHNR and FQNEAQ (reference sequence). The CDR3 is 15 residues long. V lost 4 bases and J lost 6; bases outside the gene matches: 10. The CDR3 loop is CASSSKDSGSSEQYF. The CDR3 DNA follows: TGTGCCAGCAGCTCGAAAGATAGCGGGAGTTCCGAGCAGTACTTC.

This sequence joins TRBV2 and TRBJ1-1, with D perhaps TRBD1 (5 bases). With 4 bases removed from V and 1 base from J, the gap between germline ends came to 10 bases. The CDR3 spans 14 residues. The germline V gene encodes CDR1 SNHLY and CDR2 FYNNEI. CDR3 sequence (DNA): TGTGCCAGCAGTGGGGGACTTAGGAACACTGAAGCTTTCTTT. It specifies CASSGGLRNTEAFF.

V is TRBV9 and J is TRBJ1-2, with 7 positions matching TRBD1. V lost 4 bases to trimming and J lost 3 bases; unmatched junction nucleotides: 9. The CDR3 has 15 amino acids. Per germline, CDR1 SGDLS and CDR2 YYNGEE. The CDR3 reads CASSYPKGGDYGYTF. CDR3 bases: TGTGCCAGCAGCTACCCTAAAGGGGGCGACTATGGCTACACCTTC.

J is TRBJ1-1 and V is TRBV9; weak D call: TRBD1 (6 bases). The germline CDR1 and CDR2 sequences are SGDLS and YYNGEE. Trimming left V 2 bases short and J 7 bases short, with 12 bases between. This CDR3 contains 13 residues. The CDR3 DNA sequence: TGTGCCAGCAGCGTGTGGACAGCGGATGAAGCTTTCTTT. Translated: CASSVWTADEAFF.

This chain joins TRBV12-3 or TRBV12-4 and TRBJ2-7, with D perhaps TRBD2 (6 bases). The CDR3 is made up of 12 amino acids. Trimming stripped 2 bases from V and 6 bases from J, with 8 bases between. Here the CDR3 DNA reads TGTGCCAGCAGTTTAAGGAGGGGCGAGCAGTACTTC. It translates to CASSLRRGEQYF.

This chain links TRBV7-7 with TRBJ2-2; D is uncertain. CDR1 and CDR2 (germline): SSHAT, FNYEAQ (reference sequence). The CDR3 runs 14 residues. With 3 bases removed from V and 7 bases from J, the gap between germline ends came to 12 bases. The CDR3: CASSLRRDSGELFF. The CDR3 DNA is TGTGCCAGCAGCTTGCGGCGAGATAGCGGGGAGCTGTTTTTT.

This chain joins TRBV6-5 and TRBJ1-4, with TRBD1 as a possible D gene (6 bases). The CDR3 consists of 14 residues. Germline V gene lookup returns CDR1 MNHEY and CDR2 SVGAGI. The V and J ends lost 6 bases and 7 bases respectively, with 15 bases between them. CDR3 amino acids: CASRKTGEGEKLFF. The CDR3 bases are TGTGCCAGCAGGAAGACAGGCGAGGGTGAAAAACTGTTTTTT.